The T cell receptor beta chain described here comes from a study of molecular identifiers for immune sequencing clone quantification. General observations from the study: Among effectors, clones above 20 RNA copies held over 98% of molecules; among naive cells, under 1%. Spike-in Jurkat TCR RNA from a single cell reportedly registered among 900,000 to 1,000,000 naive cells.

It was from roughly 20,000 to 1,000,000 sorted cells, with 10%, 30% or 50% RNA, that naive CD8 libraries came. One entry per CDR3 protein, called by TCRdb with MiXCR from the PCR reads. The sample has more than 450,000 distinct CDR3 sequences; over 20% are singletons. This clonotype occurred many times. As yet, its antigen is unknown. This CDR3 region has 12 residues. CDR1 is SEHNR and CDR2 is FQNEAQ in the germline V gene (reference sequence). Trimming stripped 5 bases from V and 7 bases from J, with 11 bases between. The V gene is TRBV7-9, the J gene TRBJ1-1; D may be TRBD1 (6 bases). The receptor was derived from a human donor in good health. Some libraries in this study had Jurkat cell RNA spiked in. The sequenced sample was naive CD8+ T cells from blood, with Jurkat cell RNA spiked in. Subset noted: FACS-sorted CD8+CD4-CCR7+CD45RA+ naive T cells. Written as DNA, the CDR3 is TGTGCCAGCAGCCGACAGGTCCTTGAAGCTTTCTTT. Its translation: CASSRQVLEAFF. Variable domain in full (rest from reference TRBV7-9 and TRBJ1-1): DTGVSQNPRHKITKRGQNVTFRCDPISEHNRLYWYRQTLGQGPEFLTYFQNEAQLEKSRLLSDRFSAERPKGSFSTLEIQRTEQGDSAMYLCASSRQVLEAFFGQGTRLTVV.